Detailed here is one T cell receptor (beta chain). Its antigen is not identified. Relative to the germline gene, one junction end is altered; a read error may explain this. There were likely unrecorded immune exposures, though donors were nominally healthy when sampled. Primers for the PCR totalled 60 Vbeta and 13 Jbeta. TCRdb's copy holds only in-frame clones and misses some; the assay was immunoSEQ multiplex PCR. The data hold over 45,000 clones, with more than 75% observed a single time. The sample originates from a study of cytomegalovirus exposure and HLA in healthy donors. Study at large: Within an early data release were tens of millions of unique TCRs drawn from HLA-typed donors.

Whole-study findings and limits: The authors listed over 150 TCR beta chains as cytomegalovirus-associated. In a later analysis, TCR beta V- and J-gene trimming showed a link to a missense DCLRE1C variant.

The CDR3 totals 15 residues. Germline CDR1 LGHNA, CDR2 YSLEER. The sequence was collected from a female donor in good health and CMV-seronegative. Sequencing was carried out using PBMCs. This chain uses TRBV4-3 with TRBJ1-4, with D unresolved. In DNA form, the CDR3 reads TGCGCCAGCAGCCCACTGGCGGCAACTAATGGAAAACTGTTTTTT. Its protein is CASSPLAATNGKLFF.